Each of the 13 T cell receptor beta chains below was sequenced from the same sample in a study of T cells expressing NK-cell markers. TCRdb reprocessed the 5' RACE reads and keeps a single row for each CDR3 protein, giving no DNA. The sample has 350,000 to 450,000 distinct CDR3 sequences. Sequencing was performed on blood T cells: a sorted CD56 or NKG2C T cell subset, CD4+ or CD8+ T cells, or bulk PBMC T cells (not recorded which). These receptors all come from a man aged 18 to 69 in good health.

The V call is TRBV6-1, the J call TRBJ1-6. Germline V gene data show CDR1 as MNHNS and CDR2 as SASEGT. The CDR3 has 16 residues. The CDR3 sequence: CASTAHFNRRNSPLHF.

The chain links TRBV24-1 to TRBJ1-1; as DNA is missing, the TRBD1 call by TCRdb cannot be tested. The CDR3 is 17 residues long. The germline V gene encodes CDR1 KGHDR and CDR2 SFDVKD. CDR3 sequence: CATSDSTGVTMNTEAFF.

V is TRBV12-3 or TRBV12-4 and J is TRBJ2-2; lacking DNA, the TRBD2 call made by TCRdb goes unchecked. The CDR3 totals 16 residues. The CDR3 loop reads CASSFISGGNTGELFF.

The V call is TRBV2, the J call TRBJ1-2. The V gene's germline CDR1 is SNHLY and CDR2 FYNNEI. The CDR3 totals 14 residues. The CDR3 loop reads CASSVLTAGGGYTF.

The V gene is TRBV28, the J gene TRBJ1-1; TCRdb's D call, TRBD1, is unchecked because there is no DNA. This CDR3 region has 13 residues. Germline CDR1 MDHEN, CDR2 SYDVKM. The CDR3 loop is CASVAHRQAEAFF.

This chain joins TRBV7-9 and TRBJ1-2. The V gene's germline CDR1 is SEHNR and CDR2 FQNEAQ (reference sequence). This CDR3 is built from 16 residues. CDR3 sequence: CASSPPPRKTNYGYTF.

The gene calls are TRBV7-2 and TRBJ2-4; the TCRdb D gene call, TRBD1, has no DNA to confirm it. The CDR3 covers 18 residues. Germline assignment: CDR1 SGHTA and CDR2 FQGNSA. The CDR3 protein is CASSLGLGGGLAKNIQYF.

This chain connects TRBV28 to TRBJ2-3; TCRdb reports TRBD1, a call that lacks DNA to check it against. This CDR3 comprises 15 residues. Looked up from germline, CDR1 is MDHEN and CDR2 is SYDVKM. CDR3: CASRTVDRVGDTQYF.

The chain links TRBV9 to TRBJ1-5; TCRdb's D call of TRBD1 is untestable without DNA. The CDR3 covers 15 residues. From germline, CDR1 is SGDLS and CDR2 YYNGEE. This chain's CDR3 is CASSKAWDPGQPQHF.

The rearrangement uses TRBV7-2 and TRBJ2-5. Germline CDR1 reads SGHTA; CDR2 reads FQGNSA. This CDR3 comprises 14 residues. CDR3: CASSSRIGTETQYF. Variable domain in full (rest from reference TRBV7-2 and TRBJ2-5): GAGVSQSPSNKVTEKGKDVELRCDPISGHTALYWYRQSLGQGLEFLIYFQGNSAPDKSGLPSDRFSAERTGGSVSTLTIQRTQQEDSAVYLCASSSRIGTETQYFGPGTRLLVL.

This chain's CDR3 is CASSPSGTGHSPLHF. The chain recombines TRBV18 with TRBJ1-6; TCRdb's D call, TRBD1, is unchecked because there is no DNA. The germline V gene has CDR1 KGHSH and CDR2 LQKENI. The CDR3 is 15 residues long.

CDR3 sequence reads: CASSQEGGLRFHEQYF. The chain carries TRBV3-1 and TRBJ2-7; the TCRdb call, TRBD2, lacks DNA for checking. The CDR3 sequence is 16 residues long. Germline CDR1 reads LGHDT; CDR2 reads YNNKEL (reference sequence).

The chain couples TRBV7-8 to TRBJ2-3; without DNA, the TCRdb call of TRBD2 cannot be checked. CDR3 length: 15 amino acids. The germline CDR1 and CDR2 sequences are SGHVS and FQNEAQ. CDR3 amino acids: CASSPPGPRTDTQYF.